This is a list of T cell receptor beta chains from one sample in a study of T-cell memory formation after mild COVID-19. TCRdb fed the 5' RACE reads into MiXCR, producing one record per CDR3 protein. The sample includes approximately 180,000 distinct CDR3 sequences, around 15% of them seen just once. Material for sequencing was PBMCs or a T cell subset sorted from them (not recorded which). These receptors came from an adult woman who had mild COVID-19 (a few samples of this study predate the infection). Cell type and time point are not known. The CDR3 runs from the conserved cysteine through the conserved F or W. D genes are given only for firm matches. Size tells how often a clone was seen (once, few, many) or the class of an expanded clone, and some rows leave it out.

abundance | j_gene | d_gene | v_gene | CDR3nt | CDR3aa
few | TRBJ2-5 | TRBD1 | TRBV7-7 | TGTGCCAGCAGCCCGACAGGGCCAGAGACCCAGTACTTC | CASSPTGPETQYF
few | TRBJ2-5 | - | TRBV20-1 | TGCAGTGCCCCGACGTGGGAGACCCAGTACTTC | CSAPTWETQYF
- | TRBJ2-7 | TRBD2 | TRBV5-1 | TGCGCCAGCAGTAACTGGGGGGGGACTAGCCCTACGGAAAGCTCCTACGAGCAGTACTTC | CASSNWGGTSPTESSYEQYF
few | TRBJ2-5 | - | TRBV7-9 | TGTGCCAGCAGCCAAGCCGCTAGTGCCGGGGCCCAGTACTTC | CASSQAASAGAQYF
few | TRBJ2-5 | - | TRBV5-1 | TGCGCCAGCAACCCTGACAGGTTGGAGACCCAGTACTTC | CASNPDRLETQYF
- | TRBJ2-1 | - | TRBV12-3/TRBV12-4 | TGTGCCAGCAGAGGGGGAGGGAATGAGCAGTTCTTC | CASRGGGNEQFF
- | TRBJ1-2 | - | TRBV6-5 | TGTGCCAGCAGTTACAAGGGAATTAACTATGGCTACACCTTC | CASSYKGINYGYTF
- | TRBJ1-1 | - | TRBV4-3 | TGCGCCAGCAGCCAAGATTCGAGAGGGTACGGAACGGACACTGAAGCTTTCTTT | CASSQDSRGYGTDTEAFF
- | TRBJ2-2 | TRBD1 | TRBV11-2 | TGTGCCAGCAGCCCACAGGGGCTAAGCACCGGGGAGCTGTTTTTT | CASSPQGLSTGELFF
few | TRBJ1-2 | TRBD1 | TRBV3-1 | TGTGCCAGCAGCCACGACAGGGGCAGGAACTATGGCTACACCTTC | CASSHDRGRNYGYTF
few | TRBJ2-7 | - | TRBV6-5 | TGTGCCAGCAGTTACTGGGGCGGGACCCTCAGGGGCTCCTACGAGCAGTACTTC | CASSYWGGTLRGSYEQYF
many | TRBJ2-7 | - | TRBV12-3/TRBV12-4 | TGTGCCAGCAGTTTGAGGGGGTACGAGCAGTACTTC | CASSLRGYEQYF
- | TRBJ2-5 | - | TRBV7-2 | TGTGCCAGCAGCTTGGGCGCCATAGAGACCCAGTACTTC | CASSLGAIETQYF